The entry below gives a single T cell receptor (beta chain) sequence along with its context. The sample is drawn from a study of blood T cell repertoires in COVID-19. Looking at the study overall: The origin of the acute and convalescent COVID-19 samples was the United States, Italy and Spain. The cDNA or gDNA used as material had been derived from T cells, B-cell-depleted T cells, or PBMCs.

Libraries were prepared by immunoSEQ multiplex PCR; TCRdb keeps only in-frame clonotypes and omits some of them. The table shows about 320,000 clones, with roughly 90% occurring only once. The age range of participants was about 18 to 95 years, with residence in some 25 US areas. Cohort 3 donors were reported recovered after two negative PCRs, clearance, or symptom resolution. Germline CDR1 is SGDLS and CDR2 is YYNGEE. The CDR3 loop spans 15 amino acids. With V trimmed by 3 bases and J by 3 bases, 6 bases remained unmatched. The sequence was obtained from a man in his 60s who had recovered from COVID-19. V usage is TRBV9 and J usage is TRBJ1-1, with TRBD1 matching 9 bases. Sequencing was carried out using PBMCs or T cells enriched from blood (not recorded which). The CDR3 DNA sequence: TGTGCCAGCAGCGCGCAGACAGGGGGTTACACTGAAGCTTTCTTT. Protein: CASSAQTGGYTEAFF.